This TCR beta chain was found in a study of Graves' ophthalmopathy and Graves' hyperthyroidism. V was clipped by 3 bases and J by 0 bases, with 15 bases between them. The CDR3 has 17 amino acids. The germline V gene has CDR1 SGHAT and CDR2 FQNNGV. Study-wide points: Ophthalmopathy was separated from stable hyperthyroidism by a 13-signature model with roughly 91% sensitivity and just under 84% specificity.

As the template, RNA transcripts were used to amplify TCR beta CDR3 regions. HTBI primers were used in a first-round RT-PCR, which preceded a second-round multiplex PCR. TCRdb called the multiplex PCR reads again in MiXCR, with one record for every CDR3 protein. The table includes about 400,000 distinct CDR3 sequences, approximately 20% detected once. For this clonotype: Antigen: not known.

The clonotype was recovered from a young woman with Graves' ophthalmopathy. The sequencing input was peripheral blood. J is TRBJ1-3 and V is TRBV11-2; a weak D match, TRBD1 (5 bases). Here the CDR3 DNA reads TGTGCCAGCAGCTTGGTGATCGGGACTGCCTCTGGAAACACCATATATTTT. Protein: CASSLVIGTASGNTIYF.